This entry is about one TCR beta chain. Antigen specificity is unknown. The study drew donors from healthy Caucasian individuals in Russia aged roughly 6 to 90. Each of the donors had about 9.9 milliliters of peripheral blood drawn into EDTA-treated Vacutainer tubes. Total RNA, at least 5 micrograms per sample, was extracted from PBMCs. A second about 7 to 11 cycle PCR used barcoded and J-beta primers. TCRdb re-called the 5' RACE reads with MiXCR, one entry per CDR3 protein. The repertoire consists of 1,500,000 or so distinct CDR3 sequences, with under 55% occurring once and the leading ten covering 4%. This sample is part of a study of blood T cells in healthy people across ages. The CDR3 length is 15 residues. Germline values: CDR1 SGDLS, CDR2 YYNGEE. V dropped 4 bases and J dropped 4 bases, with 15 bases sitting between them. Study outcomes and limitations: Per-million-T-cell TCR beta diversity fell roughly linearly with age.

The genes are TRBV9 and TRBJ1-5; D perhaps matches TRBD1 (6 bases). This receptor was obtained from a woman aged 18-29 years in good health. Sequencing was done on a sample of blood. CDR3 sequence (DNA): TGTGCCAGCAGCTCCCAGGGGTGGTCAAATCAGCCCCAGCATTTT. This gives the protein CASSSQGWSNQPQHF.